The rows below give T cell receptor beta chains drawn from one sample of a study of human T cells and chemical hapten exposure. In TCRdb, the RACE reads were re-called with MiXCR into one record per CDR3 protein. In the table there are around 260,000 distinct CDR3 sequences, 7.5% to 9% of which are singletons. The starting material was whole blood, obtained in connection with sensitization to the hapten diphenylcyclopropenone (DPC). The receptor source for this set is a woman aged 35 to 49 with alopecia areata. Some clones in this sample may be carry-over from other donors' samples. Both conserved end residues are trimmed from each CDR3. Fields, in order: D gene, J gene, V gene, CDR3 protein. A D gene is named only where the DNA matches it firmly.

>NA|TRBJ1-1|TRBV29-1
SAGWQNTEAF
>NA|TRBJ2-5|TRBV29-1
SVERVQRYQETQY
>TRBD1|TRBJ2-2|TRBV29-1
SVPGRTGDTGELF
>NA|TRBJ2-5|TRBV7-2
ASSFGWARQETQY
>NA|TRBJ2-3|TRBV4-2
ASSQGVADTQY
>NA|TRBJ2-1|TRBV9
ASSGTRGQF
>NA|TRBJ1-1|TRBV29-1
SVAQDYYTEAF
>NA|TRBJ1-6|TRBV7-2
ASSLFQLGAGNSPLH
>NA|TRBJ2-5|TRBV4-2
ASSQSSGPLETQY
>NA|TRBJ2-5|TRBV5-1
ASSQQETQY
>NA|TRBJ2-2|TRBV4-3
ASSQDILRAGHNTGELF
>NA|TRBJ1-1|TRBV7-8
ASSLAGTVYTEAF
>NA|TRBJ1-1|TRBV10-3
AIRGAGGNTEAF
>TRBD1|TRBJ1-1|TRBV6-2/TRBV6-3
ASSYSGTGQTEAF
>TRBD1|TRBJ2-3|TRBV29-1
SGRQGAGDTQY
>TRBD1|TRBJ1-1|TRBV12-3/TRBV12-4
ASTIPGTGTNEAF
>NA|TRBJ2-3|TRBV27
ASSTSVTSTLDTQY
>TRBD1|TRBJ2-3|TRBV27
ASSLRQGATDTQY
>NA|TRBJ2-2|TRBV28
ASSSPRQTNTGELF
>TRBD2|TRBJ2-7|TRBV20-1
SGKSPAGGPEQY
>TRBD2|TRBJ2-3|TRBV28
ASNRGGSTPDTQY
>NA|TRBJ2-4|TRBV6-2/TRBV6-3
ASTQDSVLAKNIQY
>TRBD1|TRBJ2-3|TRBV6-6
ASSAGGTVTDTQY
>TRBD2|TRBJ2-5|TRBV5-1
ASSQRTSGQETQY
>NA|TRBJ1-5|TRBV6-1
ASTDRGGYNQPRH
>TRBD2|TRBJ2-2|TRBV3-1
ASSQELASTGELF
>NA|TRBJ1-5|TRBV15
ATSRAGGSYVGQPQH
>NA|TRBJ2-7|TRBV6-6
ASSYGNLYEQY
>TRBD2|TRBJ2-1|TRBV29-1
SVRLADFSYNEQF
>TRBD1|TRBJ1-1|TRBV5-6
ASSSTRQGLKNTEAF
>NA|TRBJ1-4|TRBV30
AWSVPRSTNEKLF
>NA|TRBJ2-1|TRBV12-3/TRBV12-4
ASSLNGPHNEQF
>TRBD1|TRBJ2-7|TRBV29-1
SVGRPTGGTYEQY
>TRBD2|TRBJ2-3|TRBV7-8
ASSLSILAGGDPKADTQY
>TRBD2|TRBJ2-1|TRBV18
ASSPPSGISYNEQF
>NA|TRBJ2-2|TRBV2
ASSFDRELF
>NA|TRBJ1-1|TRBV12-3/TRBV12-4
ASSRSLNTEAF
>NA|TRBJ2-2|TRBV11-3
ASSLGSGELF
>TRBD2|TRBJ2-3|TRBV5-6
ASSLGTSRPDTQY
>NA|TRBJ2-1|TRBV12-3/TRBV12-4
ASSIRGDEQF
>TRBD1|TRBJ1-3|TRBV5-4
ASSPGTGIGNTIY
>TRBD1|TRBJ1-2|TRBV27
ASSFNRGLDYGYT
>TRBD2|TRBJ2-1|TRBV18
ASSGQRENVKNEQF
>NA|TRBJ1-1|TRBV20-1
SAREAGVEAEAF
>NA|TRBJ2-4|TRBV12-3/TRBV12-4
ASSSGGLAKNIQY
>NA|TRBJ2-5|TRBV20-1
SASPIQETQY
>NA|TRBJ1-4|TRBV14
ASSQLGAGEKLF
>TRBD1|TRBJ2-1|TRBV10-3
AISLGTGGVDEQF
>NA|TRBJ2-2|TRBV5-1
ASSLDFYPTGELF
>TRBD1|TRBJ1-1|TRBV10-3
AISIQGGMNTEAF
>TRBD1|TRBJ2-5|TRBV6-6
ASTPRGQGASWAQY
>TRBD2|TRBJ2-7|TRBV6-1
ASSLSTGTSAYEQY
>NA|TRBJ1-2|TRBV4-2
ASSQTDGAYGYT
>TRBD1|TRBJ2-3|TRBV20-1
SARDRVWTDTQY
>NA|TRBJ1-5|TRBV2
ASSENSYSNQPQH
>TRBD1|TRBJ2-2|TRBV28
ASSRETGPTGELF
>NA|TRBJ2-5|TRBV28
ATKSGYQETQY